This passage covers 7 T cell receptor beta chains from one sample sequenced in a study of blood T cell repertoires in COVID-19. Sequenced by immunoSEQ multiplex PCR; TCRdb stores in-frame clones only, minus some. The sample yields 150,000 or so clones, 84% seen once. Sample: peripheral blood. The receptors originated from a man aged 18 to 30 with active or convalescent COVID-19.

The chain has TRBV25-1 and TRBJ1-1, with TRBD1 matching 9 bases. The CDR3 has 16 amino acids. After removal of 3 bases from V and 4 bases from J, the junction contained 9 bases not matched to a gene. Germline V CDR1 and CDR2: MGHDK, SYGVNS. The DNA of the CDR3 is TGTGCCAGCAGTGAGGGGCACAGGGGGCGAAGCACTGAAGCTTTCTTT. As protein: CASSEGHRGRSTEAFF. Together with reference TRBV25-1 and TRBJ1-1, the CDR3 gives the full variable domain: EADIYQTPRYLVIGTGKKITLECSQTMGHDKMYWYQQDPGMELHLIHYSYGVNSTEKGDLSSESTVSRIRTEHFPLTLESARPSHTSQYLCASSEGHRGRSTEAFFGQGTRLTVV.

The chain has TRBV5-1 and TRBJ1-1; perhaps TRBD1 as D (6 bases). Germline CDR1 is SGHRS and CDR2 is YFSETQ. Trimming shortened V by 3 bases and J by 6 bases, and 21 bases separated the two germline ends. The CDR3 runs 16 residues. The CDR3 bases are TGCGCCAGCAGCTCTGGGGTGGGGCCGGGGGGCTCTGAAGCTTTCTTT. Its translation: CASSSGVGPGGSEAFF.

V and J are TRBV27 and TRBJ2-2; 7 positions agree with TRBD1. J lost 0 bases, V lost 5 bases, and 6 bases had no gene match. This CDR3 contains 16 residues. Per the germline V gene, CDR1 is MNHEY and CDR2 is SMNVEV (reference sequence). As DNA, the CDR3 is TGTGCCAGCAGTCCCCGGGACAGCTCGAACACCGGGGAGCTGTTTTTT. Residues: CASSPRDSSNTGELFF.

The chain has TRBV28 and TRBJ2-7; D is ambiguous. The CDR3 extends over 14 amino acids. Germline V gene sequence: CDR1 MDHEN, CDR2 SYDVKM. Trimming pared 7 bases from V and 2 bases from J, leaving 15 bases between. In DNA form, the CDR3 reads TGTGCCAGCAATGCACCACCCAGAACCTACGAGCAGTACTTC. Encoded protein: CASNAPPRTYEQYF.

This clone has only a few counts. The chain has TRBV19 and TRBJ1-2; D not resolved. The CDR3 length is 13 residues. V was clipped by 3 bases and J by 8 bases, with 13 bases between them. From germline, CDR1 is LNHDA and CDR2 SQIVND (reference sequence). The CDR3 region is CASSMGSQLGYTF. DNA of the CDR3: TGTGCCAGTAGTATGGGGAGTCAACTAGGCTACACCTTC.

In regard to this clone: Other DNA sequences from this sample encode an identical CDR3 as well. The V gene is TRBV24-1, the J gene TRBJ2-2, with a weak D call TRBD1 (6 bases). The CDR3 runs 15 residues. CDR1 is KGHDR and CDR2 is SFDVKD in the germline V gene. V dropped 4 bases and J dropped 4 bases, with 12 bases sitting between them. CDR3 nucleotides: TGTGCCACCAGTGACCCTCGGACAGCCACCGGGGAGCTGTTTTTT. Translated: CATSDPRTATGELFF.

The V and J genes are TRBV3-1 (or the pseudogene TRBV3-2) and TRBJ1-1, with D possibly matching TRBD1 (5 bases). With 1 base removed from V and 8 bases from J, the gap between germline ends came to 8 bases. Germline-derived CDR1 and CDR2 are LGHDT and YNNKEL (reference sequence). The CDR3 spans 12 residues. CDR3 sequence: CASSQVRQEAFF. The CDR3 coding sequence is TGTGCCAGCAGCCAAGTCAGACAGGAAGCTTTCTTT.